This T cell receptor (beta chain) was captured by sequencing in a study of early T cells in non-severe SARS-CoV-2 infection. Background on the study: The input, bulk RNA from unsorted whole blood, was sequenced, and chains were unpaired. Whole-study results and caveats: Private and CD4 specificities were missed by VDJdb matching, which favored anti-spike CD8 responses.

Details on this clonotype: Its antigen is not identified.

Germline CDR1 is PRHDT and CDR2 is FYEKMQ (reference sequence). CDR3 size: 15 residues. V was pared by 0 bases and J by 4 bases, with 11 bases between. Researchers attached unique molecular identifiers to individual cDNA molecules. MiXCR was run by TCRdb on the 5' RACE reads, yielding one entry per CDR3 protein. The data show approximately 73,000 distinct CDR3 sequences, roughly 10% seen once. The source of this sequence is an adult who was a healthcare worker with PCR-confirmed SARS-CoV-2 infection or an uninfected control (not recorded which). The J gene is TRBJ2-3, the V gene TRBV13, with D unresolved. What was sequenced was whole blood. CDR3 in DNA: TGTGCCAGCAGCTTAGGCGCCTTCGGATCAGATACGCAGTATTTT. As protein: CASSLGAFGSDTQYF.